This TCR beta chain was recorded in a study of T cells in Graves' hyperthyroidism and ophthalmopathy. When ophthalmopathy did not progress within 18 months, Graves' hyperthyroidism was considered stable. It was RNA transcripts that yielded the amplified TCR beta CDR3 regions. The HTBI primer set drove a first-round RT-PCR of the TCR CDR3. TCRdb re-called the multiplex PCR reads with MiXCR, one entry per CDR3 protein. This sample has just over 550,000 distinct CDR3 sequences, with approximately 44% found just once. General study results and limits: Blood also carried most thyroid clonotypes expanded above 0.001. Progression to ophthalmopathy was predicted a median of roughly 6.6 months early.

In the case of this clonotype: Its antigen is undetermined.

The clonotype comes from a woman aged 18-29 years with Graves' hyperthyroidism. The sample taken for sequencing was peripheral blood or thyroid tissue (not recorded which).

CDR3 protein: CASRGPGGSNQPQHF. The CDR3 bases are TGTGCCAGCAGGGGACCCGGGGGAAGCAATCAGCCCCAGCATTTT. The V call is TRBV11-2, the J call TRBJ1-5, with D possibly matching TRBD1 (5 bases). This CDR3 has 15 amino acids. CDR1 SGHAT and CDR2 FQNNGV come from the germline V gene. V gave up 6 bases and J gave up 1 base, with 13 bases separating them. The whole variable domain, filled in from reference TRBV11-2 and TRBJ1-5, reads EAGVAQSPRYKIIEKRQSVAFWCNPISGHATLYWYQQILGQGPKLLIQFQNNGVVDDSQLPKDRFSAERLKGVDSTLKIQPAKLEDSAVYLCASRGPGGSNQPQHFGDGTRLSIL.